One sample yielded the 30 T cell receptor beta chains listed below, sequenced in a study of blood T cell repertoires in COVID-19. Sequenced by immunoSEQ multiplex PCR; TCRdb stores in-frame clones only, minus some. This sample has fewer than 250,000 clones, with about nine tenths found just once. The sequenced sample was PBMCs or T cells enriched from blood (not recorded which). The receptors shown here come from a man aged 25-45 years in a cohort exposed to, infected with or recovered from COVID-19 (not recorded which).

The chain carries TRBV5-4 and TRBJ1-1, with 7 bases fitting TRBD1. Unmatched junction bases numbered 4, after V lost 1 base and J lost 4 bases. The CDR3 runs to 14 residues. Germline CDR1 is SGHNT and CDR2 is YYREEE (reference sequence). The DNA of the CDR3 is TGTGCCAGCAGCTTGATAGGGGGCGGCACTGAAGCTTTCTTT. It specifies CASSLIGGGTEAFF.

V is TRBV19 and J is TRBJ2-7, with 11 nucleotides matching TRBD2. Germline trimming cut 3 bases from V and 2 bases from J; bases unmatched to any gene: 3. The CDR3 sequence is 15 residues long. Germline CDR1 reads LNHDA; CDR2 reads SQIVND (reference sequence). CDR3 in DNA: TGTGCCAGTAGTATCGGGACTAGCGGACCCTACGAGCAGTACTTC. It translates to CASSIGTSGPYEQYF.

The chain uses TRBV24-1 and TRBJ1-1; D is uncertain. The length of the CDR3 is 13 residues. The germline gives CDR1 KGHDR, CDR2 SFDVKD. Deletions cut 5 bases from V and 1 base from J, with 7 bases between. CDR3 DNA: TGTGCCACCAGTGCCTCAGGGAACACTGAAGCTTTCTTT. It translates to CATSASGNTEAFF.

The chain links TRBV28 to TRBJ1-1; D unclear. Germline-derived CDR1 and CDR2 are MDHEN and SYDVKM. V was shortened by 2 bases and J by 1 base, with 8 bases between the two germline ends. This CDR3 contains 14 residues. The CDR3 sequence is CASSLERENTEAFF. The CDR3 region has the DNA TGTGCCAGCAGTTTAGAACGGGAGAACACTGAAGCTTTCTTT.

The genes are TRBV9 and TRBJ1-2, with 11 positions matching TRBD1. The CDR3 length is 19 residues. Germline V gene lookup returns CDR1 SGDLS and CDR2 YYNGEE. Unmatched junction bases numbered 20, after V lost 4 bases and J lost 6 bases. The CDR3 region has the DNA TGTGCCAGCAGCCACGAACCCATGCTGGACAGGGGGCGTCAGGATGGCTACACCTTC. This sequence encodes CASSHEPMLDRGRQDGYTF.

The chain links TRBV6-5 to TRBJ2-7; a weak D match, TRBD1 (5 bases). This CDR3 has 13 amino acids. Trimming removed 6 bases at V and 5 bases at J, with 14 bases between. Germline V gene sequence: CDR1 MNHEY, CDR2 SVGAGI. The CDR3 region has the DNA TGTGCCAGCAGGAAACTACAGGTTCACGAGCAGTACTTC. The encoded protein is CASRKLQVHEQYF.

The chain is built from TRBV7-9 and TRBJ1-2; 11 bases fit TRBD1. V was pared by 5 bases and J by 5 bases, with 10 bases of the junction left unmatched. Germline lookup yields CDR1 SEHNR and CDR2 FQNEAQ (reference sequence). CDR3 length: 16 amino acids. CDR3 in DNA: TGTGCCAGCAGCCATGACGGGACAGGGGGAAGATATGGCTACACCTTC. As protein: CASSHDGTGGRYGYTF.

The rearrangement uses TRBV19 and TRBJ2-3, with D maybe TRBD1 (6 bases). The CDR3 has 15 residues. Trimming took 7 bases from V and 2 from J, leaving 16 bases between them. Germline CDR1 LNHDA, CDR2 SQIVND (reference sequence). The CDR3 loop is CASTPVGQTTDTQYF. In nucleotides, the CDR3 is TGTGCCAGTACTCCCGTCGGACAGACCACAGATACGCAGTATTTT. Drawing the rest from reference TRBV19 and TRBJ2-3, the complete variable domain is DGGITQSPKYLFRKEGQNVTLSCEQNLNHDAMYWYRQDPGQGLRLIYYSQIVNDFQKGDIAEGYSVSREKKESFPLTVTSAQKNPTAFYLCASTPVGQTTDTQYFGPGTRLTVL.

CDR3: CSSYRAGTEAFF. As DNA, the CDR3 is TGCAGTTCCTACAGGGCAGGGACTGAAGCTTTCTTT. The chain is built from TRBV29-1 and TRBJ1-1, with D possibly TRBD1 on 6 matching bases. This CDR3 has 12 amino acids. Germline CDR1 SQVTM, CDR2 ANQGSEA.

As DNA, the CDR3 is TGTGCCAGCAGTTCCCGAGGGGACAAAAATTCACCCCTCCACTTT. Translation gives CASSSRGDKNSPLHF. The J gene is TRBJ1-6, the V gene TRBV27; maybe TRBD1 (6 bases). V lost 4 bases to trimming and J lost 7 bases, with 14 bases between them. The CDR3 has 15 residues. CDR1 is MNHEY, CDR2 SMNVEV, per germline (reference sequence).

The V gene is TRBV5-1, the J gene TRBJ1-2; no clear D gene. There are 12 residues in the CDR3. With 3 bases removed from V and 4 bases from J, the gap between germline ends came to 7 bases. CDR1 is SGHRS and CDR2 is YFSETQ in the germline V gene. CDR3 DNA sequence: TGCGCCAGCAGCTACCCAGGCTATGGCTACACCTTC. This translates into CASSYPGYGYTF.

This clone appeared once. The chain's CDR3 is CASFSEGVETQYF. The DNA of the CDR3 is TGCGCCAGCTTCTCCGAGGGGGTGGAGACCCAGTACTTC. The chain employs TRBV5-1 and TRBJ2-5; D is perhaps TRBD1 (6 bases). V was shortened by 7 bases and J by 5 bases, with 15 bases between the two germline ends. CDR3 length: 13 amino acids. The V gene's germline CDR1 is SGHRS and CDR2 YFSETQ. Complete variable domain (other parts from reference TRBV5-1 and TRBJ2-5): KAGVTQTPRYLIKTRGQQVTLSCSPISGHRSVSWYQQTPGQGLQFLFEYFSETQRNKGNFPGRFSGRQFSNSRSEMNVSTLELGDSALYLCASFSEGVETQYFGPGTRLLVL.

The chain joins TRBV18 to TRBJ2-1, with 7 bases fitting TRBD2. V lost 3 bases to trimming and J lost 8 bases; unmatched junction nucleotides: 13. Germline V lookup: CDR1 KGHSH, CDR2 LQKENI. CDR3 length: 16 residues. The CDR3: CASSPSPETSRDEQFF. The DNA of the CDR3 is TGTGCCAGCTCACCGAGCCCCGAGACTAGCAGGGATGAGCAGTTCTTC.

The count of this clone is one. This rearrangement joins TRBV4-1 to TRBJ1-4; D not certain. The CDR3 length is 14 residues. CDR1 and CDR2 from the germline V gene are MGHRA and YSYEKL. V was clipped by 1 base and J by 8 bases, with 11 bases between them. The CDR3: CASSQAPAGEKLFF. The CDR3 bases are TGCGCCAGCAGCCAAGCTCCGGCGGGAGAAAAACTGTTTTTT.

This clone was picked up one time. The chain couples TRBV5-1 to TRBJ2-3, with 12 nucleotides matching TRBD2. CDR3 length: 15 amino acids. CDR1 and CDR2 from the germline V gene are SGHRS and YFSETQ. V lost 3 bases to trimming and J lost 3 bases; unmatched junction nucleotides: 2. The CDR3 spells CASSSGLAGTDTQYF. In DNA, the CDR3 is TGCGCCAGCAGCTCTGGACTAGCGGGAACAGATACGCAGTATTTT.

The chain combines TRBV4-1 with TRBJ2-2, with 9 bases aligning to TRBD2. The V gene's germline CDR1 is MGHRA and CDR2 YSYEKL. CDR3 length: 17 amino acids. V lost 1 base to trimming and J lost 5 bases; unmatched junction nucleotides: 8. In DNA, the CDR3 is TGCGCCAGCAGCCAAGTCTTGGGCGGGAGGGTAACCGGGGAGCTGTTTTTT. Its protein product is CASSQVLGGRVTGELFF.

The gene calls are TRBV19 and TRBJ2-1, with D possibly matching TRBD2 (7 bases). V was shortened by 3 bases and J by 9 bases, with 15 bases between the two germline ends. Looked up from germline, CDR1 is LNHDA and CDR2 is SQIVND (reference sequence). The CDR3 runs 14 residues. In DNA, the CDR3 is TGTGCCAGTAGTATGGGGGGGCCCAGGGGTGAGCAGTTCTTC. Its translation is CASSMGGPRGEQFF.

This clone was detected only once. The chain combines TRBV7-9 with TRBJ1-1, with 7 bases that match TRBD1. CDR3 length equals 15 residues. The junction had 5 bases not matched to a gene; V was cut back by 0 bases and J by 4 bases. Germline loops: CDR1 SEHNR, CDR2 FQNEAQ (reference sequence). The CDR3 coding sequence is TGTGCCAGCAGCTTAGCGTGGCAGGGGGGCACTGAAGCTTTCTTT. Protein sequence: CASSLAWQGGTEAFF.

The V call is TRBV28, the J call TRBJ2-7, with TRBD1 matching over 7 bases. J was trimmed by 3 bases and V by 7 bases; bases with no gene match: 9. Germline CDR1 is MDHEN and CDR2 is SYDVKM. This CDR3 is built from 14 residues. The CDR3, as DNA: TGTGCCAGCACCCGAAACAGGGGTCTCTACGAGCAGTACTTC. Translation gives CASTRNRGLYEQYF.

The rearrangement links TRBV7-9 to TRBJ2-7, with a possible D match to TRBD1 (6 bases). CDR3 size: 15 residues. Germline V lookup: CDR1 SEHNR, CDR2 FQNEAQ (reference sequence). V gave up 5 bases and J gave up 6 bases, with 20 bases separating them. This CDR3 is CASSGDRFLSGEQYF. CDR3 nucleotide sequence: TGTGCCAGCAGCGGAGACAGGTTCCTCTCCGGCGAGCAGTACTTC.

V gene TRBV27 combines with J gene TRBJ2-7; D gene uncertain. Germline V gene lookup returns CDR1 MNHEY and CDR2 SMNVEV (reference sequence). CDR3 length equals 12 residues. With 3 bases removed from V and 5 bases from J, the gap between germline ends came to 8 bases. The chain's CDR3 is CASSFSEDEQYF. As DNA, the CDR3 is TGTGCCAGCAGTTTTTCCGAGGACGAGCAGTACTTC.

This chain links TRBV19 with TRBJ2-7; TRBD2 might be the D (5 bases). The ends were cut back, 6 bases at V and 3 bases at J, with 18 bases in the middle. Germline V gives CDR1 LNHDA, CDR2 SQIVND (reference sequence). This CDR3 has 15 residues. The CDR3 loop is CASRSSGFERYEQYF. CDR3 sequence (DNA): TGTGCCAGTAGAAGTTCGGGGTTTGAGCGCTACGAGCAGTACTTC. Full variable domain (rest looked up from reference TRBV19 and TRBJ2-7): DGGITQSPKYLFRKEGQNVTLSCEQNLNHDAMYWYRQDPGQGLRLIYYSQIVNDFQKGDIAEGYSVSREKKESFPLTVTSAQKNPTAFYLCASRSSGFERYEQYFGPGTRLTVT.

The genes are TRBV7-3 and TRBJ2-3; perhaps TRBD2 as D (5 bases). CDR3 length: 14 amino acids. CDR1 and CDR2 from the germline V gene are SGHTA and FQGTGA. V gave up 1 base and J gave up 4 bases, with 9 bases separating them. DNA for the CDR3: TGTGCCAGCAGCTTAATAGGTAGCGCAGATACGCAGTATTTT. This encodes CASSLIGSADTQYF.

The genes are TRBV28 and TRBJ2-2, with D tentatively TRBD2 (5 bases). This CDR3 region has 15 residues. Germline V lookup: CDR1 MDHEN, CDR2 SYDVKM. Trimming took 6 bases from V and 1 from J, leaving 12 bases between them. The CDR3 nucleotides are TGTGCCAGCAGGTTGGACGGGAAGAACACCGGGGAGCTGTTTTTT. Its translation is CASRLDGKNTGELFF.

This chain connects TRBV7-9 to TRBJ1-6, with D maybe TRBD1 (5 bases). CDR1 SEHNR and CDR2 FQNEAQ come from the germline V gene (reference sequence). The V end was cut by 5 bases, the J end by 7 bases, with 18 bases between. The CDR3 spans 16 residues. CDR3 in amino acids: CASSPLRPGSNSPLHF. Here the CDR3 DNA reads TGTGCCAGCAGCCCGCTAAGGCCAGGGTCAAATTCACCCCTCCACTTT.

The chain uses TRBV10-3 and TRBJ2-5; D is uncertain. V was shortened by 3 bases and J by 5 bases, with 22 bases between the two germline ends. Germline V gene lookup returns CDR1 ENHRY and CDR2 SYGVKD. This CDR3 contains 17 residues. The chain's CDR3 is CAISDPAGLQDKETQYF. CDR3 in DNA: TGTGCCATCAGTGACCCTGCAGGTCTGCAGGATAAGGAGACCCAGTACTTC.

This clone was detected once. This chain links TRBV21-1 with TRBJ2-1; the D call TRBD2 from the table was never checked on the DNA. TRBV21-1 is flagged as a pseudogene. This CDR3 is 18 amino acids long. The CDR3 region has the DNA TGTGCCAGCACCCTATCGGGTAGCGGGGGGGTGAGCAACAATGAGCAGTTCTTC. Its translation is CASTLSGSGGVSNNEQFF.

The chain carries TRBV29-1 and TRBJ2-1, with D possibly TRBD2 on 6 matching bases. The CDR3 has 14 amino acids. Trimming shortened V by 6 bases and J by 7 bases, and 19 bases separated the two germline ends. Germline lookup yields CDR1 SQVTM and CDR2 ANQGSEA. The CDR3 nucleotides are TGCAGCGTAACACGGGAGAATGGTGGGAATGAGCAGTTCTTC. Its protein is CSVTRENGGNEQFF.

The V call is TRBV11-2, the J call TRBJ2-3, with 8 nucleotides matching TRBD2. The CDR3 is 15 amino acids. V shed 3 bases and J 0 bases; nucleotides not matched to a gene: 2. The germline V gene encodes CDR1 SGHAT and CDR2 FQNNGV. The CDR3 sequence is CASSFSGTSTDTQYF. The DNA of the CDR3 is TGTGCCAGCAGCTTTAGCGGGACCAGCACAGATACGCAGTATTTT.

This clone was seen a single time. The chain links TRBV5-1 to TRBJ2-7; 10 nucleotides agree with TRBD1. The CDR3 is 14 amino acids. Trimming removed 2 bases from V and 5 bases from J; junction bases left unmatched: 4. The germline CDR1 and CDR2 sequences are SGHRS and YFSETQ. The CDR3 protein is CASSLGTGADEQYF. The DNA for the CDR3 is TGCGCCAGCAGCTTAGGGACAGGGGCGGACGAGCAGTACTTC.